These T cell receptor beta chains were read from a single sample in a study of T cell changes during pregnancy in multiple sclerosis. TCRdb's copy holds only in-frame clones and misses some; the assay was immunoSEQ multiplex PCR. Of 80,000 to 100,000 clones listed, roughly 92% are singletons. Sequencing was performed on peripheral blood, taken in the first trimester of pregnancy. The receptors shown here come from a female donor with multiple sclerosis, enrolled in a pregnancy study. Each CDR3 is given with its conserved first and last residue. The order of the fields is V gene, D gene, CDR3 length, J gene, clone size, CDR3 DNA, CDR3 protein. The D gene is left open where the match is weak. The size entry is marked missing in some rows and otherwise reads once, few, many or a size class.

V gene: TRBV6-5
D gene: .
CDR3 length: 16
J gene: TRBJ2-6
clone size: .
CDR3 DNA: TGTGCCAGCAGTTACTTTGCAGGGGCTGGGGCCAACGTCCTGACTTTC
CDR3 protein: CASSYFAGAGANVLTF

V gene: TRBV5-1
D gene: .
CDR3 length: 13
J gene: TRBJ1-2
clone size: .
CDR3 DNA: TGCGCCAGCAGCCTGGCGGGGGAGGGCGGCTACACCTTC
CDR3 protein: CASSLAGEGGYTF

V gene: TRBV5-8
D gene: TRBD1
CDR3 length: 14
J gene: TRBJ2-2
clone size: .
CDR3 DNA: TGTGCCAGCAGCGCGACAGGGGTGACCGGGGAGCTGTTTTTT
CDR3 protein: CASSATGVTGELFF

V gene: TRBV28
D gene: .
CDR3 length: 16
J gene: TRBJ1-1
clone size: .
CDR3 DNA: TGTGCCAGCAGTTTAATGTACACAAGAGGAAACACTGAAGCTTTCTTT
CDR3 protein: CASSLMYTRGNTEAFF

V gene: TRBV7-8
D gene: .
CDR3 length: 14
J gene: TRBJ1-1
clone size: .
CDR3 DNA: TGTGCCAGCAGCTTAGCGCGCCAGGGCCTCGTGGCTTTCTTT
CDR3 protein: CASSLARQGLVAFF

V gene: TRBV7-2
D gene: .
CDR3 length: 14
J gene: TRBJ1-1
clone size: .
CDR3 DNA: TGTGCCAGCAGCTTAGTTGGCCTGGGCGCTGAAGCTTTCTTT
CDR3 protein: CASSLVGLGAEAFF

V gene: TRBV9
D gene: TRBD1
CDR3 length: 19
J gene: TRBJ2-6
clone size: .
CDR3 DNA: TGTGCCAGCAGCGTATCTTCCGGGACAGGGCTTGGCGGGGCCAACGTCCTGACTTTC
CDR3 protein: CASSVSSGTGLGGANVLTF

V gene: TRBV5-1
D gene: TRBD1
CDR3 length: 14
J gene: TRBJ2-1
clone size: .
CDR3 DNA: TGCGCCAGCAGGTTGGATACAGGGGTCTATGAGCAGTTCTTC
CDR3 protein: CASRLDTGVYEQFF

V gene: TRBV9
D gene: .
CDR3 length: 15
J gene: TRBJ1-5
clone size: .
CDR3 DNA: TGTGCCAGCAGCGTAGCCTCAGGGTCAGATCAGCCCCAGCATTTT
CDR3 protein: CASSVASGSDQPQHF

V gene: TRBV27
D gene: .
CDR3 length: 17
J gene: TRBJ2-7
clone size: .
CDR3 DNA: TGTGCCAGCAGTCAATTAACCGACAGTCCCAGACCCTACGAGCAGTACTTC
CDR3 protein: CASSQLTDSPRPYEQYF

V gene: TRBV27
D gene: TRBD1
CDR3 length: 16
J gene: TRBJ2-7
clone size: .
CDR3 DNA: TGTGCCAGCAGTTTAAGGTCCGGGACAGGTTTCTACGAGCAGTACTTC
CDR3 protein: CASSLRSGTGFYEQYF

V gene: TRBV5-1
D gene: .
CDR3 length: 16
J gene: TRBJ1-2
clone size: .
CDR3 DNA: TGCGCCAGCAGCTTGGACACCAGGGCATCTAACTATGGCTACACCTTC
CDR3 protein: CASSLDTRASNYGYTF

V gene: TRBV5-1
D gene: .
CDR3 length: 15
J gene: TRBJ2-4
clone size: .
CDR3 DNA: TGCGCCAGCAGTTATCAGGACAGGGAGGGAGACATTCAGTACTTC
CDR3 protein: CASSYQDREGDIQYF

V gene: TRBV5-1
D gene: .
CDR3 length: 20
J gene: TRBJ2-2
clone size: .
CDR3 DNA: TGCGCCAGCAGCTTTTCGGCGTGGGGGCTAGCGGTGTCGAACACCGGGGAGCTGTTTTTT
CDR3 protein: CASSFSAWGLAVSNTGELFF

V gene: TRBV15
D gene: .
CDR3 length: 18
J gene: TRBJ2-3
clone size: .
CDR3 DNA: TGTGCCACCAGCAGAGACTCCCCCTGGACACTTAGCACAGATACGCAGTATTTT
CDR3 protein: CATSRDSPWTLSTDTQYF

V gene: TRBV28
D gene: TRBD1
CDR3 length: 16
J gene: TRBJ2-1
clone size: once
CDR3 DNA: TGTGCCAGCAGATCCGGGACAGGGGACCTTATTAATGAGCAGTTCTTC
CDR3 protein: CASRSGTGDLINEQFF

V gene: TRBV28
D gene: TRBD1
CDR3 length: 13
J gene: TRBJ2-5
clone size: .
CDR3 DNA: TGTGCCAGCCACGGGACAGGTCGGGAGACCCAGTACTTC
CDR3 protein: CASHGTGRETQYF

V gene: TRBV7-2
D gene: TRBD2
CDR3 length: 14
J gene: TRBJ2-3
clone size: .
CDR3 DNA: TGTGCCAGCAGCTTTAGCGGGAGCACAGATACGCAGTATTTT
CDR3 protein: CASSFSGSTDTQYF

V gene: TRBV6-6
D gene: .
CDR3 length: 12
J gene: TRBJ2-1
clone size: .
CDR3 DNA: TGTGCCAGTACCTACTCCTACAATGAGCAGTTCTTC
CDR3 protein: CASTYSYNEQFF

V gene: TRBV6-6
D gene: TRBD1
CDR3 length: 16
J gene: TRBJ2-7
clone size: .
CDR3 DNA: TGTGCCAGCAGCAAGACAGGGTCCCTCTCCTCCTACGAGCAGTACTTC
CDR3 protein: CASSKTGSLSSYEQYF

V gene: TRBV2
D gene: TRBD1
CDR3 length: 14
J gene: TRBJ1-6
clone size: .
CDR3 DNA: TGTGCCAGCACGACAGGGGCGAGGGATTCACCCCTCCACTTT
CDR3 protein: CASTTGARDSPLHF

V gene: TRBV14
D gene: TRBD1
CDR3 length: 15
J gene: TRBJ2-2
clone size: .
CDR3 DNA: TGTGCCAGCAGCGAAGACAGGGGCGCTACCGGGGAGCTGTTTTTT
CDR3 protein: CASSEDRGATGELFF

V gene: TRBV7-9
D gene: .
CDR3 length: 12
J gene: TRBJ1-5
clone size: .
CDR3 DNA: TGTGCCAGCAGCTTACGCGGAGGGCCCCAGCATTTT
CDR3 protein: CASSLRGGPQHF

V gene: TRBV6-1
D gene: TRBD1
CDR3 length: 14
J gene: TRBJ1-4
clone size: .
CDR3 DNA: TGTGCCAGCAGGGACCGGGACAGGGGTGGAAAACTGTTTTTT
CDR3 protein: CASRDRDRGGKLFF

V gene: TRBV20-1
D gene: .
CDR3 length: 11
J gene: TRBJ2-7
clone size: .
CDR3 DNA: TGCAGTGGTCAGGTGGGTGACGAGCAGTACTTC
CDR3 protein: CSGQVGDEQYF

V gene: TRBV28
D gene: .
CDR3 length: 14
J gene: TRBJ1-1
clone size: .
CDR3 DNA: TGTGCCAGCAGTGATGAGAGGGGGAAGGGTGAAGCTTTCTTT
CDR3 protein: CASSDERGKGEAFF

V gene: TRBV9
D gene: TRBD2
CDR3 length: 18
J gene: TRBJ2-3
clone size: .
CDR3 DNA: TGTGCCAGCAGCGTTAGTACCACTAGCGGGAGGGTCACAGATACGCAGTATTTT
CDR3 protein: CASSVSTTSGRVTDTQYF

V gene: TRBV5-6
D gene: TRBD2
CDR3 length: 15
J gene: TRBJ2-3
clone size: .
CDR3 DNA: TGTGCCAGCAGACTAGCGGGAGGGGTCACAGATACGCAGTATTTT
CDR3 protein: CASRLAGGVTDTQYF

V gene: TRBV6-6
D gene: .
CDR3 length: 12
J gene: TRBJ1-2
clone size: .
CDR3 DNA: TGTGCCAGCAGTAGGAAGAGGGATGGCTACACCTTC
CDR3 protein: CASSRKRDGYTF

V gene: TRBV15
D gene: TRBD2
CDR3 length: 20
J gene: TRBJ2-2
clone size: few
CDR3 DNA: TGTGCCACCAGCAGAGGGGGACTAGCGGGAGAATCAGCCCACACCGGGGAGCTGTTTTTT
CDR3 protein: CATSRGGLAGESAHTGELFF

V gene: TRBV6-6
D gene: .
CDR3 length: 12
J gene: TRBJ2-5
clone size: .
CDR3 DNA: TGTGCCAGCAGTCCCCTCCGGGAGACCCAGTACTTC
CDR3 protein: CASSPLRETQYF

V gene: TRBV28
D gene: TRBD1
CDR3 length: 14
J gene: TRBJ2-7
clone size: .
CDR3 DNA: TGTGCCAGCAGTTTATGGGACAGGGCCCACGAGCAGTACTTC
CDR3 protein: CASSLWDRAHEQYF

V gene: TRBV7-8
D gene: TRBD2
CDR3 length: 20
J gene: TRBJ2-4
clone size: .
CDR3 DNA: TGTGCCAGCAGCTTAGCTGGGACTAGCGGGAACCCCGGGGCCAAAAACATTCAGTACTTC
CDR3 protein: CASSLAGTSGNPGAKNIQYF

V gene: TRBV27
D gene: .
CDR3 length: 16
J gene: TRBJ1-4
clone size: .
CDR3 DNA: TGTGCCAGCATGAGAGGGTCAGCTGCAACTAATGAAAAACTGTTTTTT
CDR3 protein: CASMRGSAATNEKLFF

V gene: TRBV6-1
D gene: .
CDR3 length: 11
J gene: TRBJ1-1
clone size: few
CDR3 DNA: TGTGCCTACGCGTCCCCCACTGAAGCTTTCTTT
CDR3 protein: CAYASPTEAFF

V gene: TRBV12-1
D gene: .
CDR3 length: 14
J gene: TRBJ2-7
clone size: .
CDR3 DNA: TGTGCCAGCAGCATCCCTAGCGGGATGACTGAGCAGTACTTC
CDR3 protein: CASSIPSGMTEQYF

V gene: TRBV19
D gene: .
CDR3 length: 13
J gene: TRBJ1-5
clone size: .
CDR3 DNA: TGTGCCAGTAGCACACAGGGAAATCAGCCCCAGCATTTT
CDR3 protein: CASSTQGNQPQHF

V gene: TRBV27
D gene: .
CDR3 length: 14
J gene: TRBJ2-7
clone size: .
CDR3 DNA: TGTGCCAGCAGGGCCCGGCGGGCCTCCTACGAGCAGTACTTC
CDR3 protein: CASRARRASYEQYF

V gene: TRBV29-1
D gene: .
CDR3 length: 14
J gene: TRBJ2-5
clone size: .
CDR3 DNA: TGCAGCGCGCCGGGTCTTGGGGGAGGCAAGACCCAGTACTTC
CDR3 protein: CSAPGLGGGKTQYF

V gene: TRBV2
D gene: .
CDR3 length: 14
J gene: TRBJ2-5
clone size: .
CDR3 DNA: TGTGCCACCGAGGCCTGGGGAGGTTTAGAGACCCAGTACTTC
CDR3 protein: CATEAWGGLETQYF

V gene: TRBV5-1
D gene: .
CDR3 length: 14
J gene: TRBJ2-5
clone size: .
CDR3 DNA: TGCGCCAGCAGCCCCCCTAACCTTCAAGAGACCCAGTACTTC
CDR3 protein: CASSPPNLQETQYF

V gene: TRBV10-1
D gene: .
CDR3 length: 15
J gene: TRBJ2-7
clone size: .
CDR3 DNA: TGCGCCAGCTCCAAAGACATCCTGAGCTCCTACGAGCAGTACTTC
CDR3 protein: CASSKDILSSYEQYF

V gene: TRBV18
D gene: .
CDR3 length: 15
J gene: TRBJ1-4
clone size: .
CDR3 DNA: TGTGCCAGCTCACCACTAAGGGGTGAAGGAGAAAAACTGTTTTTT
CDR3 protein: CASSPLRGEGEKLFF

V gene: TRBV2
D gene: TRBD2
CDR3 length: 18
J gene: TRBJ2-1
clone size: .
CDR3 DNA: TGTGCCAGCAGTTCCCGGGGGACTAGCGGGAGAGCCTACAATGAGCAGTTCTTC
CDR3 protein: CASSSRGTSGRAYNEQFF

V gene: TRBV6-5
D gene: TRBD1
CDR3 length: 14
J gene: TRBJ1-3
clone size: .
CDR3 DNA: TGTGCCAGCAGTCGTACAGGGGGAGGAAACACCATATATTTT
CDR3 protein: CASSRTGGGNTIYF

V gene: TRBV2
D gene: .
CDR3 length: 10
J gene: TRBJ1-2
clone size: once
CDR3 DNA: TGTGCCAGCAACCCCAGGAGCTACACCTTC
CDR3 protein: CASNPRSYTF

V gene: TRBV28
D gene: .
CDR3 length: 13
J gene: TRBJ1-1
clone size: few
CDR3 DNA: TGTGCCAGCAGTTCCGGGGGGGGGACTGAAGCTTTCTTT
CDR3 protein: CASSSGGGTEAFF

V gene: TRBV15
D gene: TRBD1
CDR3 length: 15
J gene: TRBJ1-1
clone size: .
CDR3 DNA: TGTGCCACCAGCAGGTACAGGGGATTGGGCACTGAAGCTTTCTTT
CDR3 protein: CATSRYRGLGTEAFF

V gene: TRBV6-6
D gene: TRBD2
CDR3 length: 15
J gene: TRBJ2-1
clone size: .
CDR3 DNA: TGTGCCAGCAGTGGGAGGGCGGGAGCTTACAATGAGCAGTTCTTC
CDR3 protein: CASSGRAGAYNEQFF